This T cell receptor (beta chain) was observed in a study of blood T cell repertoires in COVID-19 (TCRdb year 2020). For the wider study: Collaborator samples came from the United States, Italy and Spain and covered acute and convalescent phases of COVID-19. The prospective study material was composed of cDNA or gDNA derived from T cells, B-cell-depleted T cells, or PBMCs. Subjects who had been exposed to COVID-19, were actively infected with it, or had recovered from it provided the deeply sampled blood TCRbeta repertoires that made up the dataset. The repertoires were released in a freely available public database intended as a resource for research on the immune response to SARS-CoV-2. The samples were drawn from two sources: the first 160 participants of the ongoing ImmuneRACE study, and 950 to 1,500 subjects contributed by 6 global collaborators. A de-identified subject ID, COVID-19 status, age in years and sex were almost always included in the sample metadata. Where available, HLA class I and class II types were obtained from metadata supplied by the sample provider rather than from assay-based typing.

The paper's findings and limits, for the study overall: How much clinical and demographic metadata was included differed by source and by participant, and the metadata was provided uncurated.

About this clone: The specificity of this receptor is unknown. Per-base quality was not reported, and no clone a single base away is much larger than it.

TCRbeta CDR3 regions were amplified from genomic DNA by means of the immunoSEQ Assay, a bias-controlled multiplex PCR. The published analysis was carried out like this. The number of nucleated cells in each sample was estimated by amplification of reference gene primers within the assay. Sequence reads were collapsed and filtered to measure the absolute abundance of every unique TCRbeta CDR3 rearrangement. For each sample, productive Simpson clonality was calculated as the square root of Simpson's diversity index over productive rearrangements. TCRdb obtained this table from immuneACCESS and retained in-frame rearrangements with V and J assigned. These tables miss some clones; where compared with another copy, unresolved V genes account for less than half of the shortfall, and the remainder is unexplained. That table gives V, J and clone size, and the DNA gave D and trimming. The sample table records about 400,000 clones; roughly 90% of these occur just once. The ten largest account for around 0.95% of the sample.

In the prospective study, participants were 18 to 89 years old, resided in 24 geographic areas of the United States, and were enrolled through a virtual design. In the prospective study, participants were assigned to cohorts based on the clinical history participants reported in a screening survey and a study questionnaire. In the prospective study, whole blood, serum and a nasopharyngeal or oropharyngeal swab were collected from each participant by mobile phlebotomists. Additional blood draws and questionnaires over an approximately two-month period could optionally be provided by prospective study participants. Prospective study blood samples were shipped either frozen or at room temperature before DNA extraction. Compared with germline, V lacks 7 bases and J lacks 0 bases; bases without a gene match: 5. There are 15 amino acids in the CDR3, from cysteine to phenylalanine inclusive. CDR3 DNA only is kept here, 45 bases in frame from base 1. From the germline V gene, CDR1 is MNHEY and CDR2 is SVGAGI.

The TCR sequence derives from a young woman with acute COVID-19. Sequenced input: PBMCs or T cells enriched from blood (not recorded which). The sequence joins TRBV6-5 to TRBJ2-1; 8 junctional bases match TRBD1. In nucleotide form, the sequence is TGTGCCAGCACCCGGGACAGGAGCTCCTACAATGAGCAGTTCTTC. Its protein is CASTRDRSSYNEQFF.